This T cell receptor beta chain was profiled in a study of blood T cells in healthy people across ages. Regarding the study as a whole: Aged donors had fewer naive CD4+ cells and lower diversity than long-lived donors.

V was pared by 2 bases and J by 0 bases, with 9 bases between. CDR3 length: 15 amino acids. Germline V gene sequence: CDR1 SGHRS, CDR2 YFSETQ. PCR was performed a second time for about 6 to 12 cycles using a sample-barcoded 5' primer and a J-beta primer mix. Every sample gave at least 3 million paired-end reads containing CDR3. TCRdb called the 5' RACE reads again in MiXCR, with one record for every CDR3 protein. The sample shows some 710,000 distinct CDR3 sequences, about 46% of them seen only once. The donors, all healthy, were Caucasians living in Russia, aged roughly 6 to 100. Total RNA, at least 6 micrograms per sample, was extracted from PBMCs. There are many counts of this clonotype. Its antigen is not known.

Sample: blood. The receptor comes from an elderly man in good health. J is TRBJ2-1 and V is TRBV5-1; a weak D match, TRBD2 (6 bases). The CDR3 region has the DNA TGCGCCAGCAGCTTCGGGACTCCCTCCTACAATGAGCAGTTCTTC. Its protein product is CASSFGTPSYNEQFF. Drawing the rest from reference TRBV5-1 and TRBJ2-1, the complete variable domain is KAGVTQTPRYLIKTRGQQVTLSCSPISGHRSVSWYQQTPGQGLQFLFEYFSETQRNKGNFPGRFSGRQFSNSRSEMNVSTLELGDSALYLCASSFGTPSYNEQFFGPGTRLTVL.